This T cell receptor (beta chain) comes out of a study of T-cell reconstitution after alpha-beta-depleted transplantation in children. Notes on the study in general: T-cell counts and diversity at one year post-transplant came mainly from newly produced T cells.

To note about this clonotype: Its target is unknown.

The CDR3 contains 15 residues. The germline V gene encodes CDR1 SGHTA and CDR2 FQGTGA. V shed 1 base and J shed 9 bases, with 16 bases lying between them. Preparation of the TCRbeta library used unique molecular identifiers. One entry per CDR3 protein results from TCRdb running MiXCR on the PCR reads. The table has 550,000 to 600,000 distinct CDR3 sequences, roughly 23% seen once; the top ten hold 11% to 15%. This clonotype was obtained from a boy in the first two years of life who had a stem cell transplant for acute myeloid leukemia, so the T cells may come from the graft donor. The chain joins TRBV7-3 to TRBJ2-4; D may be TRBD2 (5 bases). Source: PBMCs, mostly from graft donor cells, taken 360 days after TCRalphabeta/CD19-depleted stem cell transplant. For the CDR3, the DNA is TGTGCCAGCAGCTTAATGGGGAATGTAGGAGGCATTCAGTACTTC. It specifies CASSLMGNVGGIQYF.